The 3 T cell receptor beta chains below were found in one sample sequenced in a study of identical twins. Each CDR3 protein gets one entry after TCRdb re-called the 5' RACE reads with MiXCR. The profile shows 700,000 or so distinct CDR3 sequences, 8% to 9% of them singletons. These data also formed part of another study, on yellow fever vaccine responses in identical twins.

Sequencing was carried out using PBMCs. The receptors were gathered from a woman younger than 30 in good health.

The chain recombines TRBV7-2 with TRBJ2-3; D may be TRBD1 (7 bases). V was clipped by 5 bases and J by 1 base, with 19 bases between them. This CDR3 is built from 17 residues. CDR1 and CDR2 (germline): SGHTA, FQGNSA. The CDR3 bases are TGTGCCAGCAGCCTTATACAATCAGGGGGGCGCACAGATACGCAGTATTTT. It specifies CASSLIQSGGRTDTQYF.

This clonotype was seen a handful of times. This chain joins TRBV24-1 and TRBJ2-5, with 9 bases that match TRBD1. V lost 4 bases, J lost 2 bases, and 7 bases stayed unmatched. Germline V gene lookup returns CDR1 KGHDR and CDR2 SFDVKD. The CDR3 runs to 16 residues. The CDR3 DNA follows: TGTGCCACCAGTGAACCGCCGGGACAGGGACAAGAGACCCAGTACTTC. Translated, it gives CATSEPPGQGQETQYF.

This clonotype was detected a few times. This CDR3 reads CSPSGLAGGPGADTQYF. In nucleotides, the CDR3 is TGCAGTCCTTCCGGACTAGCGGGAGGGCCTGGGGCAGATACGCAGTATTTT. The V gene is TRBV20-1, the J gene TRBJ2-3; 15 bases are shared with TRBD2. V was clipped by 8 bases and J by 4 bases; unmatched bases: 13. CDR1 and CDR2 from the germline V gene are DFQATT and SNEGSKA (reference sequence). The CDR3 length is 17 residues.